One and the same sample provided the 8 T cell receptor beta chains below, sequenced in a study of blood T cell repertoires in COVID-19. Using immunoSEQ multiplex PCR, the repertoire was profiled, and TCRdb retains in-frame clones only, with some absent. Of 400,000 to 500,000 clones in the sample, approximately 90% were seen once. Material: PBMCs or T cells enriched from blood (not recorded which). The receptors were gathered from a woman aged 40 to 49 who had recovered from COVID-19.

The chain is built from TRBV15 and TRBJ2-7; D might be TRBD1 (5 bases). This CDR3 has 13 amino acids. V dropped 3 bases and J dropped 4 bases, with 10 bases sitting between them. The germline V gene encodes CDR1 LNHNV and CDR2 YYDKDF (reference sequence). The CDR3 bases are TGTGCCACCAGCAGCTATCAGGGTTACGAGCAGTACTTC. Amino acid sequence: CATSSYQGYEQYF.

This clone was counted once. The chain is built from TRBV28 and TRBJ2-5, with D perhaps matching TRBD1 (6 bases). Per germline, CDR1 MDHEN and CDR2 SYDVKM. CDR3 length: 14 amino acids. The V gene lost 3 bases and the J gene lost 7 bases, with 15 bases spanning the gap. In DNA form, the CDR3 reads TGTGCCAGCAGTTTCGCAGGGGTTTTCGGGACCCAGTACTTC. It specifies CASSFAGVFGTQYF.

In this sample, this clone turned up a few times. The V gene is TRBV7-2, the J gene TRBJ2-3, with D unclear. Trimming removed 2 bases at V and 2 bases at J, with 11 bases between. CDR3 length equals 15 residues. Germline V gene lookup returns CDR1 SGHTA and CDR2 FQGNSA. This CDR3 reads CASSLQAFTTDTQYF. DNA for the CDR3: TGTGCCAGCAGCTTACAGGCTTTTACCACAGATACGCAGTATTTT.

DNA for the CDR3: TGTGCCAGCAGTCCACAGGGGGCGAGCACTGAAGCTTTCTTT. Encoded protein: CASSPQGASTEAFF. The rearrangement links TRBV2 to TRBJ1-1, with 9 bases lining up with TRBD1. Trimming took 5 bases from V and 4 from J; bases not matched to a gene: 5. Germline-derived CDR1 and CDR2 are SNHLY and FYNNEI. The CDR3 covers 14 residues.

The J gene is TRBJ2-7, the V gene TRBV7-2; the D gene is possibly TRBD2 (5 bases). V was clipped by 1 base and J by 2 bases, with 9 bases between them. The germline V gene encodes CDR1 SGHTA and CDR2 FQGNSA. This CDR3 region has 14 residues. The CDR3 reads CASSLEGRPYEQYF. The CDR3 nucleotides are TGTGCCAGCAGCTTAGAAGGGAGACCCTACGAGCAGTACTTC. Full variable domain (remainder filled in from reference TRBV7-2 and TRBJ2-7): GAGVSQSPSNKVTEKGKDVELRCDPISGHTALYWYRQSLGQGLEFLIYFQGNSAPDKSGLPSDRFSAERTGGSVSTLTIQRTQQEDSAVYLCASSLEGRPYEQYFGPGTRLTVT.

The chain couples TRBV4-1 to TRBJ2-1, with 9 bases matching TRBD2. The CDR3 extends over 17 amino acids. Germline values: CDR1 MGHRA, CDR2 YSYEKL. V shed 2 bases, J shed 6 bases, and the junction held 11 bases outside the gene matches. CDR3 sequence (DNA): TGCGCCAGCAGCCAACTTTCTAGCGGGAAGGGGTTCAATGAGCAGTTCTTC. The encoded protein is CASSQLSSGKGFNEQFF.

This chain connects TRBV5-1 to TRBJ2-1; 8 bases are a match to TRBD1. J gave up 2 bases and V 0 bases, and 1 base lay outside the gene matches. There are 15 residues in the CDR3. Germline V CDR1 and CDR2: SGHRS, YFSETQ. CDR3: CASSLGRGPYNEQFF. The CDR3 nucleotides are TGCGCCAGCAGCTTGGGCAGGGGGCCCTACAATGAGCAGTTCTTC.

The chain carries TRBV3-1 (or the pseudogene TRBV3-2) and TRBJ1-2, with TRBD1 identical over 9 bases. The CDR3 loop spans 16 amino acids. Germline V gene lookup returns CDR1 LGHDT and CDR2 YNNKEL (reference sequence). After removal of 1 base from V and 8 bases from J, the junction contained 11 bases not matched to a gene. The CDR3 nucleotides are TGTGCCAGCAGCCAAGGCCCTACAGGGGGCTCGGGCGGCTACACCTTC. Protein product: CASSQGPTGGSGGYTF.